The 17 T cell receptor beta chains below come from one sample, sequenced in a study of technical replicates of blood from a handful of donors listed by TCRdb under 2017. The method behind the library was the immunoSEQ multiplex PCR assay. TCRdb re-hosts the immuneACCESS table, in-frame sequences only. Its copies lack some clones; in the studies checked, an unresolved V gene accounts for under half of them, and the cause for the rest is not known. The sample table holds 80,000 or so clones, of which roughly four fifths were seen once. The ten biggest clones cover approximately 4% of the sample. Sequencing used PBMCs. The receptors originated from a human donor in good health. Some clones in this sample may be carry-over from other donors' samples.

This chain uses TRBV10-3 with TRBJ2-2; TRBD1 agrees at 7 bases. V trimming: 8 bases; J trimming: 4 bases; junction bases outside the gene matches: 16. The CDR3 length is 17 residues. Germline CDR1 is ENHRY and CDR2 is SYGVKD. DNA of the CDR3: TGTGCCATCCGGAGACAGGGTAGAGGGTTGCGCACCGGGGAGCTGTTTTTT. Encoded protein: CAIRRQGRGLRTGELFF.

This clone was seen more than once but under ten times. V gene TRBV4-3 combines with J gene TRBJ1-3; no firm D call. This CDR3 spans 17 amino acids. Germline loops: CDR1 LGHNA, CDR2 YSLEER. V lost 0 bases to trimming and J lost 1 base, with 13 bases between them. The CDR3 sequence is CASSQETAAASGNTIYF. For the CDR3, the DNA is TGCGCCAGCAGCCAAGAGACGGCGGCGGCGTCTGGAAACACCATATATTTT.

The chain carries TRBV5-4 and TRBJ2-3, with 12 positions matching TRBD2. This CDR3 is built from 17 residues. CDR1 is SGHNT and CDR2 is YYREEE in the germline V gene (reference sequence). Trimming removed 0 bases from V and 4 bases from J; junction bases left unmatched: 6. The CDR3 DNA follows: TGTGCCAGCAGCTTGGGGCTAGCGGGGGGGATGGCAGATACGCAGTATTTT. Translated: CASSLGLAGGMADTQYF.

The rearrangement uses TRBV5-4 and TRBJ2-5, with 9 bases aligning to TRBD2. CDR3 length equals 15 residues. Trimming took 4 bases from V and 5 from J; bases not matched to a gene: 9. The V gene's germline CDR1 is SGHNT and CDR2 YYREEE (reference sequence). CDR3 sequence (DNA): TGTGCCAGCAGCCCCGGGGGCGGGAGGGTTGAGACCCAGTACTTC. It specifies CASSPGGGRVETQYF.

This rearrangement joins TRBV19 to TRBJ1-6; 7 bases match TRBD1. Germline V lookup: CDR1 LNHDA, CDR2 SQIVND (reference sequence). V shed 6 bases, J shed 8 bases, and the junction held 4 bases outside the gene matches. This CDR3 is 13 amino acids long. CDR3 residues: CASRDRVDSPLHF. The CDR3 DNA is TGTGCCAGTAGAGACAGGGTTGATTCACCCCTCCACTTT. The full variable domain, rest sourced from reference TRBV19 and TRBJ1-6, is DGGITQSPKYLFRKEGQNVTLSCEQNLNHDAMYWYRQDPGQGLRLIYYSQIVNDFQKGDIAEGYSVSREKKESFPLTVTSAQKNPTAFYLCASRDRVDSPLHFGNGTRLTVT.

This clone was found a few times. This rearrangement joins TRBV19 to TRBJ2-5, with TRBD2 matching over 11 bases. Germline-derived CDR1 and CDR2 are LNHDA and SQIVND (reference sequence). This CDR3 spans 16 amino acids. Losses at the gene ends were 3 bases for V and 4 bases for J; bases not matched to a gene: 7. Here the CDR3 reads CASSIGLAGGRETQYF. The CDR3 DNA sequence: TGTGCCAGTAGTATCGGCCTAGCGGGAGGAAGAGAGACCCAGTACTTC.

The chain combines TRBV19 with TRBJ1-1, with 7 bases matching TRBD1. The CDR3 has 12 residues. Trimming at V came to 9 bases and at J to 4 bases, leaving 5 bases not matched to a gene. CDR1 and CDR2 from the germline V gene are LNHDA and SQIVND (reference sequence). In nucleotides, the CDR3 is TGTGCCAGACCAGGGGGAATCACTGAAGCTTTCTTT. Translating it yields CARPGGITEAFF.

The gene calls are TRBV9 and TRBJ1-3; D remains ambiguous. CDR1 is SGDLS, CDR2 YYNGEE, per germline. The CDR3 loop spans 16 amino acids. With 0 bases removed from V and 0 bases from J, the gap between germline ends came to 10 bases. CDR3 sequence: CASSVAGPNSGNTIYF. The CDR3 bases are TGTGCCAGCAGCGTAGCTGGGCCAAACTCTGGAAACACCATATATTTT.

Of note for this clone: One junction end does not reproduce the germline sequence, and a read error may be involved. Written as DNA, the CDR3 is TGCAGTGCTAGATACAGGGAAATGGTGCATTTT. Translating it yields CSARYREMVHF. The V call is TRBV20-1, the J call TRBJ1-3; maybe TRBD1 (6 bases). The germline CDR1 and CDR2 sequences are DFQATT and SNEGSKA (reference sequence). This CDR3 has 11 amino acids.

This clone was found a few times. J is TRBJ1-6 and V is TRBV4-1; D possibly corresponds to TRBD1 (5 bases). This CDR3 has 15 amino acids. V lost 3 bases to trimming and J lost 10 bases, with 16 bases between them. Germline lookup yields CDR1 MGHRA and CDR2 YSYEKL. As DNA, the CDR3 is TGCGCCAGCAGCCACTTCAGGGCCTGGGGCTCACCCCTCCACTTT. It codes for CASSHFRAWGSPLHF.

This rearrangement joins TRBV7-6 to TRBJ1-1, with 7 bases fitting TRBD1. From germline, CDR1 is SGHVS and CDR2 FNYEAQ. The length of the CDR3 is 17 residues. The trim removed 4 bases at V and 3 bases at J, leaving 14 bases unmatched. The CDR3 nucleotides read TGTGCCAGCAGCTGGGACAGATACACCACCGGGGACACTGAAGCTTTCTTT. It translates to CASSWDRYTTGDTEAFF.

The rearrangement links TRBV25-1 to TRBJ2-1, with D possibly being TRBD1 (6 bases). Trimming removed 5 bases at V and 4 bases at J, with 21 bases between. From germline, CDR1 is MGHDK and CDR2 SYGVNS. The CDR3 length is 17 residues. CDR3 sequence reads: CASSIRKGPGEYNEQFF. As DNA, the CDR3 is TGTGCCAGCAGTATACGTAAGGGGCCAGGGGAGTACAATGAGCAGTTCTTC.

This chain uses TRBV5-1 with TRBJ1-1; D not resolved. This CDR3 is built from 14 residues. Germline V gives CDR1 SGHRS, CDR2 YFSETQ. Trimming shortened V by 0 bases and J by 0 bases, and 6 bases separated the two germline ends. CDR3 sequence reads: CASSLAGMNTEAFF. Written as DNA, the CDR3 is TGCGCCAGCAGCTTGGCCGGTATGAACACTGAAGCTTTCTTT.

The chain combines TRBV4-1 with TRBJ2-2; 8 bases match TRBD2. The CDR3 is 17 amino acids. The V segment lost 3 bases and the J segment 6 bases; nucleotides outside the gene matches: 12. Germline V CDR1 and CDR2: MGHRA, YSYEKL. The CDR3 loop reads CASSQELKREKAGELFF. In nucleotides, the CDR3 is TGCGCCAGCAGCCAGGAATTAAAGCGGGAGAAAGCCGGGGAGCTGTTTTTT.

The V and J genes are TRBV15 and TRBJ1-1; D perhaps matches TRBD1 (5 bases). Per germline, CDR1 LNHNV and CDR2 YYDKDF (reference sequence). V lost 0 bases and J lost 5, with 16 bases in between. This CDR3 has 16 amino acids. CDR3 sequence reads: CATSRDVGPRGTEAFF. The CDR3 DNA reads as TGTGCCACCAGCAGAGATGTTGGACCCCGGGGGACTGAAGCTTTCTTT. Looking up the rest from reference TRBV15 and TRBJ1-1 gives the full variable domain: DAMVIQNPRYQVTQFGKPVTLSCSQTLNHNVMYWYQQKSSQAPKLLFHYYDKDFNNEADTPDNFQSRRPNTSFCFLDIRSPGLGDTAMYLCATSRDVGPRGTEAFFGQGTRLTVV.

The V call is TRBV5-4, the J call TRBJ1-2; perhaps TRBD1 as D (5 bases). The CDR3 contains 14 residues. Looked up from germline, CDR1 is SGHNT and CDR2 is YYREEE (reference sequence). The V end was cut by 6 bases, the J end by 2 bases, with 14 bases between. The CDR3 DNA is TGTGCCAGCACCTTTTCAGGGCTAAACTATGGCTACACCTTC. It is translated as CASTFSGLNYGYTF.

The chain joins TRBV10-2 to TRBJ2-3; TRBD2 might be the D (6 bases). This CDR3 contains 13 residues. The V and J ends lost 5 bases and 8 bases respectively, with 14 bases between them. Germline V gene lookup returns CDR1 WSHSY and CDR2 SAAADI. CDR3 amino acids: CASSRPLGGTQYF. The CDR3 bases are TGCGCCAGCAGTCGGCCTCTGGGAGGTACGCAGTATTTT.